A selection of T cell receptor beta chains follows, all from one sample in a study of cytomegalovirus exposure and HLA in healthy donors. Measured with immunoSEQ multiplex PCR; TCRdb has only the in-frame clones, and not every one. The sample contains 170,000 or so clones, around four fifths of which appear only once. Sequencing used PBMCs. Source of these receptors: a woman aged 25 to 39 in good health and CMV-seropositive. CDR3s include the opening cysteine and the closing phenylalanine or tryptophan. A D gene is named only where the DNA matches it firmly. Size values are once, few and many counts, or a class for expanded clones, and some rows have none.

j_call | clone_size | v_call | d_call | cdr3_nt | cdr3_aa
TRBJ1-5 | . | TRBV2 | . | TGTGCCAGCAGCCCCGAAGGCAGGGATCAGCCCCAGCATTTT | CASSPEGRDQPQHF
TRBJ2-7 | once | TRBV5-1 | TRBD2 | TGCGCCAGCAGCTTGGGTACCCTAGCGGTATTGGACGAGCAGTACTTC | CASSLGTLAVLDEQYF
TRBJ1-1 | . | TRBV7-2 | . | TGTGCCAGCAGCTTGGGGGGGCCGAACACTGAAGCTTTCTTT | CASSLGGPNTEAFF
TRBJ1-4 | . | TRBV2 | . | TGTGCCGGGAACAACAGGGCAGCGCCTGAAAAACTGTTTTTT | CAGNNRAAPEKLFF
TRBJ2-1 | . | TRBV28 | . | TGTGCCAGCACCCCTCACCGCGAGGAGCAGTTCTTC | CASTPHREEQFF
TRBJ2-3 | . | TRBV7-8 | TRBD2 | TGTGCCAGCAGCTTAAAGCGGCGGGAGAGAGGCACAGATACGCAGTATTTT | CASSLKRRERGTDTQYF
TRBJ2-1 | . | TRBV29-1 | TRBD2 | TGCAGCGTTGACAGCGGGGCCACCTACAATGAGCAGTTCTTC | CSVDSGATYNEQFF
TRBJ1-1 | . | TRBV6-1 | . | TGTGCCAGCAGTCCTATGAGCACTGAAGCTTTCTTT | CASSPMSTEAFF
TRBJ1-1 | . | TRBV5-1 | TRBD1 | TGCGCCAGCAGCCCCGGGACAGGGGGCAGGGAAAGCACTGAAGCTTTCTTT | CASSPGTGGRESTEAFF
TRBJ1-2 | few | TRBV28 | TRBD1 | TGTGCCAGCAGGCCCGGGACAGAGATAGGCTATGGCTACACCTTC | CASRPGTEIGYGYTF
TRBJ1-5 | . | TRBV28 | . | TGTGCCAGCAAGGCTGGGGCCTACGGTAGCAATCAGCCCCAGCATTTT | CASKAGAYGSNQPQHF
TRBJ1-3 | . | TRBV28 | . | TGTGCCAGCAGTGCCGATAGCTCTGGAAACACCATATATTTT | CASSADSSGNTIYF
TRBJ2-5 | . | TRBV5-1 | . | TGCGCCAGCGGGGAGACAGGCGGCGAGACCCAGTACTTC | CASGETGGETQYF
TRBJ2-7 | . | TRBV27 | TRBD1 | TGTGCCAGCAGTCGCGGGACAGGCGTTTCCTACGAGCAGTACTTC | CASSRGTGVSYEQYF
TRBJ1-5 | . | TRBV19 | . | TGTGCCAGTAGTATAGATCCGGGTAGGCAGCCCCAGCATTTT | CASSIDPGRQPQHF
TRBJ1-3 | . | TRBV2 | TRBD1 | TGTGCCAGCAGACACAGGGGAGACTCTGGAAACACCATATATTTT | CASRHRGDSGNTIYF
TRBJ2-7 | . | TRBV6-5 | TRBD1 | TGTGCCAGCAGTTACGAAATGAGAGGGGGCGCCTACGAGCAGTACTTC | CASSYEMRGGAYEQYF
TRBJ1-4 | . | TRBV9 | TRBD1 | TGTGCCAGCAGCGTAGAGTTAGGGGGCGGTGAAAAACTGTTTTTT | CASSVELGGGEKLFF
TRBJ2-7 | . | TRBV28 | . | TGTGCCAGCAGTCCGCACAGGGACCTCGACTCCTACGAGCAGTACTTC | CASSPHRDLDSYEQYF
TRBJ2-3 | . | TRBV28 | . | TGTGCCAGCAGGTCGAGGGATACGCAGTATTTT | CASRSRDTQYF
TRBJ1-1 | . | TRBV11-3 | . | TGTGCCAGCAGCACCCGAAGAGGGAACACTGAAGCTTTCTTT | CASSTRRGNTEAFF
TRBJ2-7 | . | TRBV10-3 | TRBD2 | TGTGCCACGACGGTAACGGGGCTAGCGGGAGGGGCCTCCTACGAGCAGTACTTC | CATTVTGLAGGASYEQYF
TRBJ2-2 | . | TRBV6-6 | TRBD1 | TGTGCCAGCAGTCGGGACAGACCATCAAACACCGGGGAGCTGTTTTTT | CASSRDRPSNTGELFF
TRBJ2-2 | . | TRBV11-2 | . | TGTGCCAGCAGCTTTCTAGTGGGAGTGGGCACCGGGGAGCTGTTTTTT | CASSFLVGVGTGELFF
TRBJ2-7 | . | TRBV15 | TRBD1 | TGTGCCACCAGCAGAGATAGAGAAGGGGGCTTCGAGCAGTACTTC | CATSRDREGGFEQYF
TRBJ1-3 | . | TRBV5-1 | . | TGCGCCAGCAGCTTGGAATCAGCGGGAAACACCATATATTTT | CASSLESAGNTIYF
TRBJ1-1 | . | TRBV6-5 | . | TGTGCCAGCAGTTACTCAAAACAGGGCGGCACTGAAGCTTTCTTT | CASSYSKQGGTEAFF
TRBJ1-2 | . | TRBV6-5 | . | TGTGCCAGCAGCGGCGGCAGGGGTAACTATGGCTACACCTTC | CASSGGRGNYGYTF
TRBJ2-3 | few | TRBV9 | . | TGTGCCAGCAGTAGGAGATCGGGTCAAAGCACAGATACGCAGTATTTT | CASSRRSGQSTDTQYF
TRBJ2-3 | . | TRBV15 | . | TGTGCCACCAGCAGAGCGACAGATACGCAGTATTTT | CATSRATDTQYF
TRBJ2-1 | . | TRBV6-5 | . | TGTGCCAGCAGTGGCGGCTCGTATTACAATGAGCAGTTCTTC | CASSGGSYYNEQFF
TRBJ2-5 | . | TRBV6-4 | . | TGTGCCAGCAGTGACGCTAGCAGGCCAGAGACCCAGTACTTC | CASSDASRPETQYF
TRBJ1-2 | . | TRBV5-1 | . | TGCGCCAGCAGCTTGGGACAGGATAACTATGGCTACACCTTC | CASSLGQDNYGYTF
TRBJ2-7 | . | TRBV28 | . | TGTGCCAGCTCAGGGGTTACCTACGAGCAGTACTTC | CASSGVTYEQYF
TRBJ1-2 | . | TRBV28 | . | TGTGCCTCCGCGGACGCCGGAGGTGGCTACACCTTC | CASADAGGGYTF
TRBJ1-1 | . | TRBV29-1 | . | TGCAGCGTTGAAACACAAGAACGAACTGAAGCTTTCTTT | CSVETQERTEAFF
TRBJ2-1 | few | TRBV11-1 | TRBD2 | TGTGCCAGCAGCTCACGAGCGGGAGGGTATACCAATGAGCAGTTCTTC | CASSSRAGGYTNEQFF
TRBJ2-7 | few | TRBV7-3 | TRBD2 | TGTGCCAGCAGCTCCATAGCGGGAACCCACGAGCAGTACTTC | CASSSIAGTHEQYF
TRBJ1-2 | . | TRBV19 | . | TGTGCCAGTAGGGACACACGTTTTCGGCATGGCTACACCTTC | CASRDTRFRHGYTF
TRBJ2-3 | once | TRBV19 | TRBD2 | TGTGCCAGTAGTCGACCGACTAGCGGCGGGGCCACAGATACGCAGTATTTT | CASSRPTSGGATDTQYF
TRBJ2-7 | . | TRBV19 | . | TGTGCCAGTTCCAACTCATGGGAGCAGTACTTC | CASSNSWEQYF
TRBJ1-1 | . | TRBV5-6 | . | TGTGCCAGCAGCTTTCGGGAGCCTGAAGCTTTCTTT | CASSFREPEAFF
TRBJ2-6 | . | TRBV2 | TRBD2 | TGTGCCAGCAGGCAGACTAGCGGGAGCGATGGGGCCAACGTCCTGACTTTC | CASRQTSGSDGANVLTF
TRBJ2-3 | few | TRBV7-2 | TRBD1 | TGTGCCAGCAGTTGGACAGGGACCACAGATACGCAGTATTTT | CASSWTGTTDTQYF
TRBJ2-5 | . | TRBV9 | TRBD1 | TGTGCCAGCAGCCACCAGGGGACAGGGAGGGAGACCCAGTACTTC | CASSHQGTGRETQYF
TRBJ2-3 | . | TRBV5-1 | TRBD2 | TGCGCCAGCAGCTTGGTTCTAGCGGGAGAAGATACGCAGTATTTT | CASSLVLAGEDTQYF